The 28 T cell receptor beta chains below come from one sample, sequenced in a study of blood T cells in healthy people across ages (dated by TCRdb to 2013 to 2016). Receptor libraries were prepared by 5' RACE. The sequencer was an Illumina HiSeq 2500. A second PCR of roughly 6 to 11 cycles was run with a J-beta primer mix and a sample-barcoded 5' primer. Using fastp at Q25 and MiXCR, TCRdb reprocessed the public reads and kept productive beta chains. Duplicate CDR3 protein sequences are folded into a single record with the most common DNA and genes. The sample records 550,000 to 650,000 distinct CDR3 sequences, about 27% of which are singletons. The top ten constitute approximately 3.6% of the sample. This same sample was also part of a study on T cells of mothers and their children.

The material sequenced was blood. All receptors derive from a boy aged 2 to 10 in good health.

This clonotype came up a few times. Written as DNA, the CDR3 is TGTGCCAGCAGTTTACAGGGGGGGGAACCCCAGTACTTC. Protein sequence: CASSLQGGEPQYF. The genes are TRBV27 and TRBJ2-5, with D perhaps matching TRBD1 or TRBD2 (7 bases each). The CDR3 runs 13 residues. CDR1 MNHEY and CDR2 SMNVEV come from the germline V gene (reference sequence). Trimming took off 2 bases at V and 9 bases at J, with 13 bases between the two ends.

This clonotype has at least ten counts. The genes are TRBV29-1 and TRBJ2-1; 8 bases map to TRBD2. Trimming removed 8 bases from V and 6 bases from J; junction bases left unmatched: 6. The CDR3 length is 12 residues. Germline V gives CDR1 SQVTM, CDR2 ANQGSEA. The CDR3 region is CSFREGSNEQFF. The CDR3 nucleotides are TGCAGCTTCCGGGAGGGGTCCAATGAGCAGTTCTTC.

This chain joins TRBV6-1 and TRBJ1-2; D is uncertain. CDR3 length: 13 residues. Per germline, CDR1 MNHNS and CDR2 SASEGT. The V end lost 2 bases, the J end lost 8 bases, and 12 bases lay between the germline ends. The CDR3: CASSETAYGGYTF. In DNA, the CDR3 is TGTGCCAGCAGTGAAACAGCCTATGGAGGCTACACCTTC.

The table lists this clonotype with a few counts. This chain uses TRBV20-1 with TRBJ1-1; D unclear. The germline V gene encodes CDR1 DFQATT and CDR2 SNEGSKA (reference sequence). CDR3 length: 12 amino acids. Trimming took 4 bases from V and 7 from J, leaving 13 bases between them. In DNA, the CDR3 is TGCAGTGCTATGTTGTCACGCGGTGAAGCTTTCTTT. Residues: CSAMLSRGEAFF.

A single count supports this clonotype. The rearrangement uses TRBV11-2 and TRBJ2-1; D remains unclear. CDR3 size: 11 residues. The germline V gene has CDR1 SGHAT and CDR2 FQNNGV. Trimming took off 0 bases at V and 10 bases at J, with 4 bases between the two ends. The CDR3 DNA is TGTGCCAGCAGCTTAGAACAGGAGCAGTTCTTC. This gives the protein CASSLEQEQFF.

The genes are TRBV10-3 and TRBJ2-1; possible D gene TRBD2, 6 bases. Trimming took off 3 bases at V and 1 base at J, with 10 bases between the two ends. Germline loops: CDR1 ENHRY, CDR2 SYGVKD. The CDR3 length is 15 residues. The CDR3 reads CAISEPGVSYNEQFF. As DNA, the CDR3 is TGTGCCATCAGTGAACCGGGGGTGTCCTACAATGAGCAGTTCTTC.

CDR3: CASSLGSGGVVNEQFF. Written as DNA, the CDR3 is TGTGCCAGCAGCTTAGGGAGCGGGGGGGTAGTAAATGAGCAGTTCTTC. The chain carries TRBV11-2 and TRBJ2-7, with 10 bases identical to TRBD2. With the DNA end fitting TRBJ2-1 better, the J assignment may be wrong. Germline values: CDR1 SGHAT, CDR2 FQNNGV. The CDR3 contains 16 residues.

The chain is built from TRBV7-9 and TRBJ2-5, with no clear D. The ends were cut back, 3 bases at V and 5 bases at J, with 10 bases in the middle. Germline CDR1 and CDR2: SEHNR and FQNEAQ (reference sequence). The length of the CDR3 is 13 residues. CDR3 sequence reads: CASSFRLGETQYF. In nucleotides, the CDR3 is TGTGCCAGCAGCTTCCGACTGGGCGAGACCCAGTACTTC. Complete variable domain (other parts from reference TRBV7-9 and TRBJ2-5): DTGVSQNPRHKITKRGQNVTFRCDPISEHNRLYWYRQTLGQGPEFLTYFQNEAQLEKSRLLSDRFSAERPKGSFSTLEIQRTEQGDSAMYLCASSFRLGETQYFGPGTRLLVL.

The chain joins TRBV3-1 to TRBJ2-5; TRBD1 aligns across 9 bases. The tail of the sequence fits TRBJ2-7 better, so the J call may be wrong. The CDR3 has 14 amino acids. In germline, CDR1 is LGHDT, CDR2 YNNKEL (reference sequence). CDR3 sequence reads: CASSHWDRVYEQYF. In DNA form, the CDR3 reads TGTGCCAGCAGCCACTGGGACAGGGTCTACGAGCAGTACTTC.

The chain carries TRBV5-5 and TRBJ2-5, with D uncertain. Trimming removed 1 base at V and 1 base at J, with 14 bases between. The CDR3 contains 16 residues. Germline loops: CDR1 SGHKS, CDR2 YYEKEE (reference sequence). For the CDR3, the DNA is TGTGCCAGCAGCTTGATGGGGTCCTCCCGCCAAGAGACCCAGTACTTC. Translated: CASSLMGSSRQETQYF.

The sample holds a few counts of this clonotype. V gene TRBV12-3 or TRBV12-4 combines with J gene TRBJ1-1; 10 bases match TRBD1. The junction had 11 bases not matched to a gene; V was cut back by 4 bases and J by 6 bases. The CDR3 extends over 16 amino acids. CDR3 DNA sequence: TGTGCCAGCAGTTCAAGGGGTGGACAGGGGGTATCTGAAGCTTTCTTT. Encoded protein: CASSSRGGQGVSEAFF.

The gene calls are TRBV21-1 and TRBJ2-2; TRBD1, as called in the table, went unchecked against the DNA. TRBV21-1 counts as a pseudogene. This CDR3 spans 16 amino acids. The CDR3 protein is CASSKSDRGNTGELFF. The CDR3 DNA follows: TGTGCCAGCAGCAAAAGCGACAGGGGAAACACCGGGGAGCTGTTTTTT.

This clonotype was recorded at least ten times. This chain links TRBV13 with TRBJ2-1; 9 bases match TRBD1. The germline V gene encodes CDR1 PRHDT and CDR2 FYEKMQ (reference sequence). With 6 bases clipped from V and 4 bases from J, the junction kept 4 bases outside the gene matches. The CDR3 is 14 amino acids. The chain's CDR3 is CASSLGTGYNEQFF. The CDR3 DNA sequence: TGTGCCAGCAGTTTGGGGACAGGGTACAATGAGCAGTTCTTC.

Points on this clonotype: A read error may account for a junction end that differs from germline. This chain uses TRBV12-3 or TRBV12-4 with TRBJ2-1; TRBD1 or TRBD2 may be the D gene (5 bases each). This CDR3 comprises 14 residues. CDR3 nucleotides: TGTGCCAGCAGTTTCAGGGACCGCATCAATCAGCAGTTCTTC. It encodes CASSFRDRINQQFF.

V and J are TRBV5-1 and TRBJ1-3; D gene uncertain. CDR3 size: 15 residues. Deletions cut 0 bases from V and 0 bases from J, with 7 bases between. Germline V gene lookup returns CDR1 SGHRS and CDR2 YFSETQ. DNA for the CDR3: TGCGCCAGCAGCTTGGAAGCTTTCTCTGGAAACACCATATATTTT. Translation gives CASSLEAFSGNTIYF.

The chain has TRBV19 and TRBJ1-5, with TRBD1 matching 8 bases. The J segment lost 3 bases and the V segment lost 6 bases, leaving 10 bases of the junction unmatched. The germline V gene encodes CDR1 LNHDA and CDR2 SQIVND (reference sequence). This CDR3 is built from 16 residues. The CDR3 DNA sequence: TGTGCCAGTAGGCACACGGGACAGGATTTCAATCAGCCCCAGCATTTT. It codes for CASRHTGQDFNQPQHF.

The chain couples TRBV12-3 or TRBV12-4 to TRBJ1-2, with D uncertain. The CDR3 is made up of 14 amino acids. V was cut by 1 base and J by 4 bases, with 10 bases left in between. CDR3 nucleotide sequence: TGTGCCAGCAGTTTAGGGTGGAAGGGCTATGGCTACACCTTC. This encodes CASSLGWKGYGYTF.

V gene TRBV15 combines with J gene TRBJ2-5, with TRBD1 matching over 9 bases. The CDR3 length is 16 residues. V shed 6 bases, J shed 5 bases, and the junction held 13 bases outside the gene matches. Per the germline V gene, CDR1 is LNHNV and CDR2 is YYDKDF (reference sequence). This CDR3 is CATSKPAGTGRETQYF. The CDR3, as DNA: TGTGCCACCAGTAAACCAGCCGGGACAGGGCGGGAGACCCAGTACTTC.

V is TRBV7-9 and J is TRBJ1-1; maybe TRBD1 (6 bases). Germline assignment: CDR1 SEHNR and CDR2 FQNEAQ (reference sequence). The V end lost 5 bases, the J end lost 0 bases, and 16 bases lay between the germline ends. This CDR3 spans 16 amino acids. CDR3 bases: TGTGCCAGCAGCGCCCTGTCAGGGGCCATGAACACTGAAGCTTTCTTT. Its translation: CASSALSGAMNTEAFF.

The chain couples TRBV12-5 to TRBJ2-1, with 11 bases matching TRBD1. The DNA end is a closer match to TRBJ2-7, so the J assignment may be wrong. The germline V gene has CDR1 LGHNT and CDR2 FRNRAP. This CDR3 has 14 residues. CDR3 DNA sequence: TGTGCTAGTGGTAAGGGACAGGGGGTAACCGAGCAGTACTTC. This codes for CASGKGQGVTEQYF.

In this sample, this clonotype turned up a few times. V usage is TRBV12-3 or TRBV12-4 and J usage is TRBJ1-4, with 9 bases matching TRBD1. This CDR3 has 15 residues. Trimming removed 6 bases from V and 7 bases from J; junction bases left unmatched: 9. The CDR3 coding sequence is TGTGCCAGCAGCCACTTACAGGGGGCCGGTGAAAAACTGTTTTTT. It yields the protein CASSHLQGAGEKLFF.

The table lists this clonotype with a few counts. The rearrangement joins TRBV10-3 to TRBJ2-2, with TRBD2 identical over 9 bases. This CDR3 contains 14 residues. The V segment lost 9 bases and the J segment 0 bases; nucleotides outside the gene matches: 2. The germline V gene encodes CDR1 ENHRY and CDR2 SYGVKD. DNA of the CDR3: TGTGCCATAGCGGGGGGCCCGAACACCGGGGAGCTGTTTTTT. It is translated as CAIAGGPNTGELFF.

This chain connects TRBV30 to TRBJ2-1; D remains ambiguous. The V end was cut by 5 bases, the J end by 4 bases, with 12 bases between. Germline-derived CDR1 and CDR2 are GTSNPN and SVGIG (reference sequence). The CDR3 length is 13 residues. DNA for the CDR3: TGTGCCTGGGCATCAGTTGGGTACAATGAGCAGTTCTTC. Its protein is CAWASVGYNEQFF.

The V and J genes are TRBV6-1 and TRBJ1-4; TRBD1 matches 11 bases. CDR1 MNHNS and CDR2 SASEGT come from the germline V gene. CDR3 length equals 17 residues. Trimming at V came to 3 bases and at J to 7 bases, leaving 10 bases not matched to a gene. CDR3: CASSDAGGQGGGEKLFF. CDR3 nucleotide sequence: TGTGCCAGCAGTGACGCAGGGGGACAGGGGGGAGGTGAAAAACTGTTTTTT.

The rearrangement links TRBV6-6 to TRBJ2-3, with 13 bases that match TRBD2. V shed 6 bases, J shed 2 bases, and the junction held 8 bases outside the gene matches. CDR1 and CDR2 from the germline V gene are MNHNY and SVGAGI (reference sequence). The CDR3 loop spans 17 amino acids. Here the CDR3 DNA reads TGTGCCAGCAGACTTCGGACTAGCGGGGGATTCACAGATACGCAGTATTTT. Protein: CASRLRTSGGFTDTQYF.

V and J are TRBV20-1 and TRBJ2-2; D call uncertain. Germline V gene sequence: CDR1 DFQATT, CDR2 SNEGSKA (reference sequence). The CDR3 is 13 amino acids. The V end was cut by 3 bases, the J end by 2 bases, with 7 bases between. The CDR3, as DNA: TGCAGTGCTAGCGCAGCAAACACCGGGGAGCTGTTTTTT. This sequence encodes CSASAANTGELFF.

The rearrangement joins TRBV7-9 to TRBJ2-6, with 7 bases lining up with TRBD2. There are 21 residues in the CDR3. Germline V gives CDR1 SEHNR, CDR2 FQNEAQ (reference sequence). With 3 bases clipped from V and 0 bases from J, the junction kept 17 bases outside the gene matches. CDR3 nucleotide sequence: TGTGCCAGCAGCTTTTTCCGCCTCAGAGGGGAGGGTCCCTCTGGGGCCAACGTCCTGACTTTC. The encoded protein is CASSFFRLRGEGPSGANVLTF.

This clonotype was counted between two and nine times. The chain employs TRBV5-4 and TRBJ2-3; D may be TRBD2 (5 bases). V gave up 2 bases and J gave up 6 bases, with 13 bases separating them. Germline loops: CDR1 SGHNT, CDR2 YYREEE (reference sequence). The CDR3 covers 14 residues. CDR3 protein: CASSFLDPGDTQYF. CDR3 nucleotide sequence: TGTGCCAGCAGCTTCCTGGACCCGGGGGATACGCAGTATTTT.